Listed here are 5 T cell receptor beta chains from one sample, sequenced in a study of blood T cell repertoires in COVID-19. Measured with immunoSEQ multiplex PCR; TCRdb has only the in-frame clones, and not every one. The table lists about 270,000 clones, about nine tenths of them singletons. The sample comprised peripheral blood. These receptors all come from a man aged 40-50 years with active or convalescent COVID-19.

This clone occurred a few times. The V gene is TRBV2, the J gene TRBJ1-1, with 10 bases that match TRBD1. CDR1 and CDR2 from the germline V gene are SNHLY and FYNNEI. The CDR3 sequence is 13 residues long. J gave up 1 base and V 8 bases, and 1 base lay outside the gene matches. CDR3 nucleotide sequence: TGTGCCAGCGGGACAGGGGCGAACACTGAAGCTTTCTTT. This encodes CASGTGANTEAFF.

The V gene is TRBV6-5, the J gene TRBJ1-5; D call uncertain. The CDR3 runs 14 residues. V lost 3 bases to trimming and J lost 0 bases, with 6 bases between them. From germline, CDR1 is MNHEY and CDR2 SVGAGI. Here the CDR3 reads CASSYKYSNQPQHF. The CDR3 DNA sequence: TGTGCCAGCAGTTATAAATATAGCAATCAGCCCCAGCATTTT.

J is TRBJ1-1 and V is TRBV6-6, with 8 positions matching TRBD1. Germline V gene lookup returns CDR1 MNHNY and CDR2 SVGAGI (reference sequence). The CDR3 consists of 15 residues. The J segment lost 5 bases and the V segment lost 6 bases, leaving 11 bases of the junction unmatched. The DNA of the CDR3 is TGTGCCAGCAGAGAACTCACAGGGGGAGTAACTGAAGCTTTCTTT. Residues: CASRELTGGVTEAFF.

The chain combines TRBV6-5 with TRBJ2-1; the match to TRBD1 covers 8 bases. This CDR3 contains 14 residues. V was pared by 6 bases and J by 4 bases, with 5 bases of the junction left unmatched. Looked up from germline, CDR1 is MNHEY and CDR2 is SVGAGI. The CDR3 is CASSSDRVYNEQFF. DNA of the CDR3: TGTGCCAGCAGCTCGGACAGGGTATACAATGAGCAGTTCTTC.

This clone has only a few counts. This chain uses TRBV27 with TRBJ2-2, with TRBD2 matching over 7 bases. Germline CDR1 and CDR2: MNHEY and SMNVEV (reference sequence). The V gene end was trimmed by 4 bases and the J gene end by 1 base; junction bases not matched to a gene: 6. CDR3 length equals 16 residues. The CDR3 coding sequence is TGTGCCAGCAGTTCTCGACTAGCCAGGAACACCGGGGAGCTGTTTTTT. Residues: CASSSRLARNTGELFF.